This T cell receptor (beta chain) was profiled in a study of response to subunit inactivated influenza vaccine. This clonotype turned up a few times. What it binds is not known. TCRdb processed the RT-PCR reads anew with MiXCR; each CDR3 protein has one entry. The repertoire holds 860,000 or so distinct CDR3 sequences, with around 20% as singletons. General study findings and limits: The authors suggested that every seasonal influenza vaccination recruits few new T cells.

CDR1 SQVTM and CDR2 ANQGSEA come from the germline V gene. Trimming shortened V by 1 base and J by 3 bases, and 9 bases separated the two germline ends. CDR3 length: 14 amino acids. The V gene is TRBV29-1, the J gene TRBJ2-2; unclear D gene. Material: PBMCs from blood, obtained 5 days after vaccination. The receptor comes from a man aged 50-59 years who received an inactivated influenza vaccine. The CDR3 bases are TGCAGCGTTGAAGGAGGCACCCACACCGGGGAGCTGTTTTTT. Encoded protein: CSVEGGTHTGELFF.